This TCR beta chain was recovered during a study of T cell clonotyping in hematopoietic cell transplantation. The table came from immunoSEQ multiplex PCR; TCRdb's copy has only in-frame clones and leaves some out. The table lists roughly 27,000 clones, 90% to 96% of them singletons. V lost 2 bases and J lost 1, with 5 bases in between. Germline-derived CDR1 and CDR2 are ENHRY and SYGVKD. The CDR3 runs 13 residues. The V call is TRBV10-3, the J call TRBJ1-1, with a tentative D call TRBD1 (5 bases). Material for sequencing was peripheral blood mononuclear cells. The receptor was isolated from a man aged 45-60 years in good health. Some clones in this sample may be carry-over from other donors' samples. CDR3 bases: TGTGCCATCAGTGAGGGGGCGAACACTGAAGCTTTCTTT. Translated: CAISEGANTEAFF.